A selection of T cell receptor beta chains follows, all from one sample in a study of blood T cell repertoires in COVID-19. Some clones are missing from TCRdb's copy, which holds only in-frame ones; the method was immunoSEQ multiplex PCR. The sample carries approximately 170,000 clones, approximately 84% recorded once. Sequenced input: peripheral blood. These receptors originate from a man between 70 and 80 years old with active or convalescent COVID-19. Both conserved end residues are part of each CDR3. Each record gives: D gene, J gene, CDR3 length, V gene, clone size, CDR3 DNA, CDR3 protein. D genes are given only for firm matches. A row's size may be missing; if present it is once, few, many or a size class.

>NA|TRBJ1-4|14|TRBV27|few
TGTGCCAGCAGTTCCGCCGGGACTTTAAAAACTCTGTTTTTT
CASSSAGTLKTLFF
>TRBD1|TRBJ2-3|14|TRBV9|once
TGTGCCAGCAGCGCCCGGACAGGGCGACTTACGCAGTATTTT
CASSARTGRLTQYF
>TRBD2|TRBJ2-1|16|TRBV5-1|NA
TGCGCCAGCAGCTTGGTGCTAGCGGGAGATTTGAATGAGCAGTTCTTC
CASSLVLAGDLNEQFF
>TRBD2|TRBJ2-3|15|TRBV6-2/TRBV6-3|NA
TGTGCCAGCAGTTACACTAGCGGGAGCACAGATACGCAGTATTTT
CASSYTSGSTDTQYF
>NA|TRBJ1-1|14|TRBV6-5|NA
TGTGCCAGCAGTTACATGTCAGGGAACACTGAAGCTTTCTTT
CASSYMSGNTEAFF
>NA|TRBJ2-2|17|TRBV9|few
TGTGCCAGCAGCGTTAGTATAGGGACAAAAAACACCGGGGAGCTGTTTTTT
CASSVSIGTKNTGELFF
>TRBD1|TRBJ2-5|14|TRBV7-7|NA
TGTGCCAGCAGCTCGGACAGGGGAGCGGAGACCCAGTACTTC
CASSSDRGAETQYF
>NA|TRBJ1-5|14|TRBV7-9|few
TGTGCCAGCAGCTTAACAGATAGCAATCAGCCCCAGCATTTT
CASSLTDSNQPQHF
>NA|TRBJ1-1|12|TRBV12-3/TRBV12-4|few
TGTGCCAGCAGCCCACAGAACACTGAAGCTTTCTTT
CASSPQNTEAFF
>NA|TRBJ2-5|15|TRBV18|NA
TGTGCCAGCTCACCAGCGGTACAGGGAAGGGTGGCCCAGTACTTC
CASSPAVQGRVAQYF
>TRBD1|TRBJ2-5|15|TRBV5-1|once
TGCGCCAGCAGCCTATGGACAGGGGGAGCCGAGACCCAGTACTTC
CASSLWTGGAETQYF
>NA|TRBJ2-7|14|TRBV5-1|NA
TGCGCCAGCAGTTTGGACGGTCATTCCTACGAGCAGTACTTC
CASSLDGHSYEQYF
>TRBD1|TRBJ1-4|16|TRBV7-2|NA
TGTGCCAGCAGCAAAAACAGGGGGACAACTAATGAAAAACTGTTTTTT
CASSKNRGTTNEKLFF
>TRBD2|TRBJ2-7|15|TRBV10-3|NA
TGTGCCATCAGACCCGGGGCTAGCGGGAACTACGAGCAGTACTTC
CAIRPGASGNYEQYF
>TRBD2|TRBJ2-3|11|TRBV5-4|NA
TGTGCAGGCGGGAGAACAGATACGCAGTATTTT
CAGGRTDTQYF
>NA|TRBJ2-2|16|TRBV3-1/TRBV3-2|once
TGTGCCAGCAGCCAGCGAGCTAGCGAGATGACCGGGGAGCTGTTTTTT
CASSQRASEMTGELFF
>TRBD1|TRBJ2-7|15|TRBV5-8|NA
TGTGCCAGCAGCTTGGGGGACAGGTCTACCTACGAGCAGTACTTC
CASSLGDRSTYEQYF
>NA|TRBJ2-3|15|TRBV9|once
TGTGCCAGCAGCCCCCGACAGGCTAGCACAGATACGCAGTATTTT
CASSPRQASTDTQYF
>TRBD1|TRBJ1-1|14|TRBV6-5|NA
TGTGCCAGCAGAAAGACAGGGATGAACACTGAAGCTTTCTTT
CASRKTGMNTEAFF
>TRBD1|TRBJ2-1|13|TRBV18|NA
TGTGCCAGCTCACCTACAGGGGTCAATGAGCAGTTCTTC
CASSPTGVNEQFF
>TRBD1|TRBJ2-2|16|TRBV2|NA
TGTGCCAGCAGTGACCCAGGACAGGGTGGGACCGGGGAGCTGTTTTTT
CASSDPGQGGTGELFF
>NA|TRBJ2-3|14|TRBV29-1|NA
TGCAGCGTTGACATAAGCAGGGGCGAGGATACGCAGTATTTT
CSVDISRGEDTQYF
>NA|TRBJ2-5|15|TRBV4-1|NA
TGCGCCAGCAGCCAGAGGGCAGGGGTCGGAGAGACCCAGTACTTC
CASSQRAGVGETQYF
>NA|TRBJ1-5|16|TRBV4-3|NA
TGCGCCAGCAGCCAAGCCTATCCCCCGGTCAATCAGCCCCAGCATTTT
CASSQAYPPVNQPQHF
>TRBD1|TRBJ2-1|16|TRBV5-5|NA
TGTGCCAGCAGCTTGACAGGGGCTAGCTCCTACAATGAGCAGTTCTTC
CASSLTGASSYNEQFF
>NA|TRBJ1-2|13|TRBV7-8|few
TGTGCCAGCAGCTTAGATCAGGGATATGGCTACACCTTC
CASSLDQGYGYTF
>TRBD1|TRBJ2-7|16|TRBV14|NA
TGTGCCAGCAGCCAAGCGGTAGGGGACAGGAGATACGAGCAGTACTTC
CASSQAVGDRRYEQYF
>TRBD1|TRBJ2-5|16|TRBV18|NA
TGTGCCAGCTCACCATTACCGGGACAGGGTGCAGAGACCCAGTACTTC
CASSPLPGQGAETQYF
>TRBD1|TRBJ1-2|13|TRBV15|many
TGTGCCACCAGCTGGGGGACAGGGAGTAATTACACCTTC
CATSWGTGSNYTF
>TRBD2|TRBJ2-2|18|TRBV27|NA
TGTGCCAGCAGTTTATCCCCTAGCGGGAGGGCCGGCACCGGGGAGCTGTTTTTT
CASSLSPSGRAGTGELFF
>NA|TRBJ2-1|13|TRBV10-3|NA
TGTGCCATCAGTGAGGCAGGGCCCAATGAGCAGTTCTTC
CAISEAGPNEQFF
>TRBD1|TRBJ2-5|15|TRBV5-1|NA
TGCGCCAGCAGCTTGATGACAGGGGGCGCGGAGACCCAGTACTTC
CASSLMTGGAETQYF
>NA|TRBJ2-1|13|TRBV5-1|NA
TGCGCCAGCAGCTCCCAGCGGCTGAATGAGCAGTTCTTC
CASSSQRLNEQFF
>NA|TRBJ1-6|13|TRBV30|NA
TGTGCCTGGAGTGGATCGCGGGGATCACCCCTCCACTTT
CAWSGSRGSPLHF
>TRBD1|TRBJ2-7|17|TRBV11-2|NA
TGTGCCAGCAGCTTAATTAATCGACAGGGGAGGCTCTACGAGCAGTACTTC
CASSLINRQGRLYEQYF
>NA|TRBJ2-2|15|TRBV9|NA
TGTGCCAGCAGCGTAGGCAAGGGGCCCACCGGGGAGCTGTTTTTT
CASSVGKGPTGELFF
>TRBD2|TRBJ2-5|15|TRBV6-5|NA
TGTGCCAGCAGTTTCCGACCTAGCGGGAGAGAGACCCAGTACTTC
CASSFRPSGRETQYF
>NA|TRBJ1-1|15|TRBV6-5|once
TGTGCCAGCAGTTCGGGTGAAATCGGGGGCACTGAAGCTTTCTTT
CASSSGEIGGTEAFF
>NA|TRBJ1-1|16|TRBV14|NA
TGTGCCAGCAGCCCGGGACCCGGAGGGGTAAAGACTGAAGCTTTCTTT
CASSPGPGGVKTEAFF
>TRBD1|TRBJ1-1|14|TRBV2|NA
TGTGCCAGCAGCGACAGGGGGCCGAACACTGAAGCTTTCTTT
CASSDRGPNTEAFF
>NA|TRBJ2-5|12|TRBV2|NA
TGTGCCAGCAGTGAAGAACAGGAGACCCAGTACTTC
CASSEEQETQYF
>TRBD1|TRBJ1-4|16|TRBV14|NA
TGTGCCAGCAGCCAGGCAGGCCGCCCGACAGGGGAGGGGCTGTTTTTT
CASSQAGRPTGEGLFF
>TRBD1|TRBJ1-5|15|TRBV7-8|few
TGTGCCAGCAGCTGGGGGACAGGGAGAAATCAGCCCCAGCATTTT
CASSWGTGRNQPQHF
>TRBD1|TRBJ2-2|16|TRBV19|NA
TGTGCCAGTAGTATGCTCGGGACAGGAAGGACCGGGGAGCTGTTTTTT
CASSMLGTGRTGELFF
>TRBD2|TRBJ2-5|14|TRBV5-1|NA
TGCGCCAGCAGCGATCCGGGGGGCCAAGAGACCCAGTACTTC
CASSDPGGQETQYF
>TRBD1|TRBJ1-1|15|TRBV18|NA
TGTGCCAGCTCATCTCACAGGGGGGAGAACACTGAAGCTTTCTTT
CASSSHRGENTEAFF